This passage covers 26 T cell receptor beta chains from one sample sequenced in a study of CXCR3-negative and CXCR3-positive naive CD8 T cells. The method, 5' RACE with UMI labels, was used to prepare the TRB cDNA libraries. Using the 5' RACE reads, TCRdb records one entry per CDR3 protein without DNA. The repertoire table contains approximately 83,000 distinct CDR3 sequences. Sequencing used naive CXCR3- CD8+ T cells from blood. Subset defined: CD45RO-CCR7+CD27+CD95- naive CD8+ T cells lacking CXCR3 (TNR3-). These receptors originate from a human donor in good health. Some clones in this sample may be carry-over from other donors' samples.

This chain joins TRBV6-2 or TRBV6-3 and TRBJ1-1; TCRdb designates TRBD1, a call that cannot be tested without DNA. Germline V gene lookup returns CDR1 MNHEY and CDR2 SVGEGT. CDR3 length: 13 amino acids. The CDR3 loop reads CASTQTENTEAFF.

This chain connects TRBV7-9 to TRBJ2-1; TCRdb's D gene call, TRBD1, goes unchecked for lack of DNA. The CDR3 has 14 residues. Germline V gene sequence: CDR1 SEHNR, CDR2 FQNEAQ (reference sequence). CDR3 sequence: CASSRTGGDNEQFF. The full variable domain, rest sourced from reference TRBV7-9 and TRBJ2-1, is DTGVSQNPRHKITKRGQNVTFRCDPISEHNRLYWYRQTLGQGPEFLTYFQNEAQLEKSRLLSDRFSAERPKGSFSTLEIQRTEQGDSAMYLCASSRTGGDNEQFFGPGTRLTVL.

The J gene is TRBJ2-7, the V gene TRBV4-1; TCRdb reports TRBD1, a call that lacks DNA to check it against. The CDR3 sequence is 16 residues long. Germline V CDR1 and CDR2: MGHRA, YSYEKL. CDR3 protein: CASSQSPGTIDNEQYF.

This rearrangement joins TRBV29-1 to TRBJ1-2; there is no DNA to check the TCRdb D call of TRBD1. The CDR3 sequence is 18 residues long. Germline V gene data show CDR1 as SQVTM and CDR2 as ANQGSEA. The CDR3 protein is CSVEDPGGQGHRIYGYTF. Full variable domain (outside the CDR3, taken from reference TRBV29-1 and TRBJ1-2): SAVISQKPSRDICQRGTSLTIQCQVDSQVTMMFWYRQQPGQSLTLIATANQGSEATYESGFVIDKFPISRPNLTFSTLTVSNMSPEDSSIYLCSVEDPGGQGHRIYGYTFGSGTRLTVV.

The chain links TRBV13 to TRBJ2-5; TCRdb reports TRBD2, a call that lacks DNA to check it against. Germline V gene lookup returns CDR1 PRHDT and CDR2 FYEKMQ (reference sequence). The CDR3 length is 14 residues. CDR3 residues: CASSRLAGWETQYF. Full variable domain (outside the CDR3, taken from reference TRBV13 and TRBJ2-5): AAGVIQSPRHLIKEKRETATLKCYPIPRHDTVYWYQQGPGQDPQFLISFYEKMQSDKGSIPDRFSAQQFSDYHSELNMSSLELGDSALYFCASSRLAGWETQYFGPGTRLLVL.

The chain has TRBV15 and TRBJ2-7; the D call of TRBD2 rests on TCRdb alone, since no DNA is present to check it. The CDR3 consists of 17 residues. CDR1 and CDR2 (germline): LNHNV, YYDKDF (reference sequence). The CDR3 loop reads CATRSIEGASGNNEQYF. Drawing the rest from reference TRBV15 and TRBJ2-7, the complete variable domain is DAMVIQNPRYQVTQFGKPVTLSCSQTLNHNVMYWYQQKSSQAPKLLFHYYDKDFNNEADTPDNFQSRRPNTSFCFLDIRSPGLGDTAMYLCATRSIEGASGNNEQYFGPGTRLTVT.

The chain has TRBV29-1 and TRBJ2-1; the D gene TCRdb calls, TRBD1, cannot be checked with no DNA. The CDR3 has 11 residues. The germline gives CDR1 SQVTM, CDR2 ANQGSEA. The CDR3: CSHRQGSEQFF.

The rearrangement joins TRBV5-1 to TRBJ2-1. Germline loops: CDR1 SGHRS, CDR2 YFSETQ. The CDR3 has 16 amino acids. The CDR3 here is CASSPYGESSYNEQFF. Complete variable domain (other parts from reference TRBV5-1 and TRBJ2-1): KAGVTQTPRYLIKTRGQQVTLSCSPISGHRSVSWYQQTPGQGLQFLFEYFSETQRNKGNFPGRFSGRQFSNSRSEMNVSTLELGDSALYLCASSPYGESSYNEQFFGPGTRLTVL.

The chain uses TRBV28 and TRBJ2-7; the TCRdb call, TRBD1, lacks DNA for checking. Germline-derived CDR1 and CDR2 are MDHEN and SYDVKM. The CDR3 extends over 13 amino acids. This CDR3 reads CASSLGTNYEQYF.

Its frequency marks this clonotype as medium-sized. This chain joins TRBV7-6 and TRBJ2-7. Germline values: CDR1 SGHVS, CDR2 FNYEAQ. CDR3 length: 16 residues. The CDR3 loop is CASSLAASGNSYEQYF.

The chain couples TRBV28 to TRBJ1-5; the TCRdb call, TRBD1, lacks DNA for checking. Germline V gene lookup returns CDR1 MDHEN and CDR2 SYDVKM. CDR3 length: 15 amino acids. This CDR3 is CASSLQGNFNQPQHF.

The V call is TRBV29-1, the J call TRBJ1-1; the TCRdb call, TRBD1, lacks DNA for checking. This CDR3 is 14 amino acids long. Germline CDR1 reads SQVTM; CDR2 reads ANQGSEA. The CDR3 loop is CSVPPLTGFAEAFF.

The rearrangement joins TRBV28 to TRBJ2-7. The CDR3 has 11 amino acids. CDR1 and CDR2 from the germline V gene are MDHEN and SYDVKM. The CDR3 reads CASSFSNEQYF.

The CDR3 spells CSVARLAGITSTDTQYF. The chain is built from TRBV29-1 and TRBJ2-3; TCRdb calls TRBD2, which cannot be checked without DNA. Germline lookup yields CDR1 SQVTM and CDR2 ANQGSEA. This CDR3 has 17 residues.

The gene calls are TRBV5-1 and TRBJ2-1; TCRdb indicates TRBD1, and absent DNA this call remains unverified. This CDR3 has 14 residues. CDR1 and CDR2 (germline): SGHRS, YFSETQ. The CDR3 sequence: CASSLEGADNEQFF.

The chain joins TRBV29-1 to TRBJ2-7; without DNA, the TCRdb call of TRBD1 cannot be checked. Germline loops: CDR1 SQVTM, CDR2 ANQGSEA. This CDR3 is 11 amino acids long. CDR3 protein: CSGGGSYEQYF.

The chain is built from TRBV7-9 and TRBJ2-3. The CDR3 extends over 12 amino acids. CDR1 and CDR2 (germline): SEHNR, FQNEAQ (reference sequence). The CDR3 region is CASSPWTDTQYF.

The chain combines TRBV7-8 with TRBJ2-1; TCRdb names TRBD2, which stays unverified in the absence of DNA. The CDR3 runs to 19 residues. Per germline, CDR1 SGHVS and CDR2 FQNEAQ. CDR3 region: CASSSGLAGATLLYNEQFF.

The chain couples TRBV13 to TRBJ2-7; with no DNA, the TCRdb D assignment of TRBD1 cannot be verified. CDR1 is PRHDT and CDR2 is FYEKMQ in the germline V gene (reference sequence). This CDR3 contains 16 residues. This CDR3 is CASTLRTGTGRFEQYF.

The rearrangement uses TRBV20-1 and TRBJ2-7; there is no DNA to check the TCRdb D call of TRBD1. The germline CDR1 and CDR2 sequences are DFQATT and SNEGSKA (reference sequence). This CDR3 contains 13 residues. The CDR3 spells CSAREQGSYEQYF.

The CDR3 spells CASSFPENQPGHTFPYQPQHF. V usage is TRBV6-2 or TRBV6-3 and J usage is TRBJ1-5; with no DNA, the TCRdb D assignment of TRBD1 cannot be verified. CDR1 MNHEY and CDR2 SVGEGT come from the germline V gene. This CDR3 spans 21 amino acids.

The V and J genes are TRBV7-3 and TRBJ2-3; TCRdb picks TRBD1, but there is no DNA to check that call. CDR1 SGHTA and CDR2 FQGTGA come from the germline V gene. The length of the CDR3 is 15 residues. CDR3 loop: CASSETALSTDTQYF.

CDR3 protein: CASSLAVRTEPRTEAFF. This sequence joins TRBV7-9 and TRBJ1-1; lacking DNA, the TRBD1 call made by TCRdb goes unchecked. Germline lookup yields CDR1 SEHNR and CDR2 FQNEAQ (reference sequence). The CDR3 spans 17 residues.

This sequence joins TRBV12-3 or TRBV12-4 and TRBJ1-1. The CDR3 runs to 12 residues. The CDR3 loop is CASSFADTEAFF.

V is TRBV3-1 and J is TRBJ2-5; the D call of TRBD1 rests on TCRdb alone, since no DNA is present to check it. Germline values: CDR1 LGHDT, CDR2 YNNKEL (reference sequence). The CDR3 extends over 16 amino acids. CDR3 sequence: CASSQDRLGGQETQYF.

This chain connects TRBV28 to TRBJ2-6; TCRdb indicates TRBD1, and absent DNA this call remains unverified. The CDR3 covers 14 residues. CDR1 is MDHEN and CDR2 is SYDVKM in the germline V gene. CDR3 protein: CASGQGTGANVLTF.